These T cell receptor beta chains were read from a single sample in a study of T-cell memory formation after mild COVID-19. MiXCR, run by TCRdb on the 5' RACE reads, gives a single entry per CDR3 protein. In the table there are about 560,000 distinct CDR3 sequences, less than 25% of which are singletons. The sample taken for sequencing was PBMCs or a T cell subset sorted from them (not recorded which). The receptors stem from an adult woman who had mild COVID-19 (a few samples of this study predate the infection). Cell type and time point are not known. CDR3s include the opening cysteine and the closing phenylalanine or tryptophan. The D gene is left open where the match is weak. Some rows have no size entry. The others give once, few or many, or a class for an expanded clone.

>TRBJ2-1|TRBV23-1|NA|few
TGCGCCAGCAGTCAATTCATGTCAGCGCAGTTCTTC
CASSQFMSAQFF
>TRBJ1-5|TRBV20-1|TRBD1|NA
TGCAGTGCCCGGACAGGGTTGAGCAATCAGCCCCAGCATTTT
CSARTGLSNQPQHF
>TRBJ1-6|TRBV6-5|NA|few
TGTGCCAGCAGTCTTTCCGTGGGACCGAATTCACCCCTCCACTTT
CASSLSVGPNSPLHF
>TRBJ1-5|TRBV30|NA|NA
TGTGCCTGGAGAGGACAACCCAATCAGCCCCAGCATTTT
CAWRGQPNQPQHF
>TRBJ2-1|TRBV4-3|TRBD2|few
TGCGCCAGCAGCCAAGATCGAGTGGCGGTGCGGGAGGGCTGGAATGAGCAGTTCTTC
CASSQDRVAVREGWNEQFF
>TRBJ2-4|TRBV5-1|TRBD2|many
TGCGCCAGCAGCGCTGGACTAGCAAACATTCAGTACTTC
CASSAGLANIQYF
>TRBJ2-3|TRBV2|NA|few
TGTGCCAGCAGTGAAGTCGGCAGTAGGCCAGATACGCAGTATTTT
CASSEVGSRPDTQYF
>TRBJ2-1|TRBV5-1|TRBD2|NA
TGCGCCAGCAGACTGGGCGTAGCGGGGGGGCACAATGAGCAGTTCTTC
CASRLGVAGGHNEQFF
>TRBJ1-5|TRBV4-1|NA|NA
TGCGCCAGCAGCCAAGATCCGGGGGAGAGGTATCAGCCCCAGCATTTT
CASSQDPGERYQPQHF
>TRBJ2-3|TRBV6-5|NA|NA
TGTGCCAGCAGTCCCCGTCGACCGGGAGGCACAGATACGCAGTATTTT
CASSPRRPGGTDTQYF
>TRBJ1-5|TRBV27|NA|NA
TGTGCCAGCAGTGATTCGTCGTTTTTCGGTCAGCCCCAGCATTTT
CASSDSSFFGQPQHF
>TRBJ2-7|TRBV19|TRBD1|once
TGTGCTGTGGGACAGGCCGGAGAGTACGAGCAGTACTTC
CAVGQAGEYEQYF
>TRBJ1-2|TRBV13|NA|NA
TGTGCCAGCAGCACTTCAGGGTCATATGGCTACACCTTC
CASSTSGSYGYTF
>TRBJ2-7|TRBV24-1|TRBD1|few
TGTGCCACCAGTGATCATACAGGGGTCTCCTACGAGCAGTACTTC
CATSDHTGVSYEQYF
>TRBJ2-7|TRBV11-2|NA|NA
TGTGCCAGCAGCTTAGATCCCAACTTGTCCTACGAGCAGTACTTC
CASSLDPNLSYEQYF
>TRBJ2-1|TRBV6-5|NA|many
TGTGCCAGCAGCCCGGGGACTGAGCAGTTCTTC
CASSPGTEQFF
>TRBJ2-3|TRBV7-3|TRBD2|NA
TGTGCCAGCAGCTTACATAGCGGGGGGCAAACAGATACGCAGTATTTT
CASSLHSGGQTDTQYF
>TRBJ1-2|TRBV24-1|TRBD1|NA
TGTGCCACCAGTGAAGGACAGGGGCCCTACTATGGCTACACCTTC
CATSEGQGPYYGYTF
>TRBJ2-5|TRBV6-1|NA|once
TGTGCCAGCAGTGCAGGGTCCCAGGAGACCCAGTACTTC
CASSAGSQETQYF
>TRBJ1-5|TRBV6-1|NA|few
TGTGCCAGCAGCACTATCGATAGCGGCAATCAGCCCCAGCATTTT
CASSTIDSGNQPQHF
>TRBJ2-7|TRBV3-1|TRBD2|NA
TGTGCCAGCAGTCACGCCGGGACTAGCGGGAGAAACTACGAGCAGTACTTC
CASSHAGTSGRNYEQYF
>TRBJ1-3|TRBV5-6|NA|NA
TGTGCCAGCAGCTTGGCCCAGCCGCGAAACACCATATATTTT
CASSLAQPRNTIYF
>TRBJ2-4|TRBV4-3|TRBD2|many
TGCGCCAGCAGCCTCTTAGCGGGGGACATTCAGTACTTC
CASSLLAGDIQYF
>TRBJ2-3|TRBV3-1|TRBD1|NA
TGTGCCAGCAGCCGGACCGGGACAGGGGAGTATTTT
CASSRTGTGEYF
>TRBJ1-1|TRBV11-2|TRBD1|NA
TGTGCCAGCAGCTTAGTATCCGGACAGGGCACTGAAGCTTTCTTT
CASSLVSGQGTEAFF
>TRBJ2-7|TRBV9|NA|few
TGTGCCAGCAGCGTAGACGGGGAGAACTCCTACGAGCAGTACTTC
CASSVDGENSYEQYF
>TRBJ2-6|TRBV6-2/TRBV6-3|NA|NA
TGTGCTTGCGCGCCCCGGGGCTCTGGGGCCAACGTCCTGACTTTC
CACAPRGSGANVLTF
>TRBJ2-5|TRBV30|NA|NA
TGTGCCTGGGACCAAGAGACCCAGTACTTC
CAWDQETQYF
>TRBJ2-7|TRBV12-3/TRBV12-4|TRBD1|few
TGTGCCAGCAGTGCCGGCGGACAGGGTAACTCCTACGAGCAGTACTTC
CASSAGGQGNSYEQYF
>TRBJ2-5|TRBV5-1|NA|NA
TGCGCCAGCAGCTTGTTAGGGGGTCCAGAGACCCAGTACTTC
CASSLLGGPETQYF
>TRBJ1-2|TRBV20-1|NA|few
TGCAGTGCTAGAGAGGGGGCTGCCTATGGCTACACCTTC
CSAREGAAYGYTF
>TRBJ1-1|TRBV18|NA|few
TGTGCCAGCTCACCAACGCAGGGGAACACTGAAGCTTTCTTT
CASSPTQGNTEAFF
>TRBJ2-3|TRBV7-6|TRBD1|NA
TGTGCCAGCAGCATCTCCGGGACAGGGTCAGTGAATACGCAGTATTTT
CASSISGTGSVNTQYF
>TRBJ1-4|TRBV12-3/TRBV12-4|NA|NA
TGTGCCAGCAGTTTAGAACCAGCTCGCTCGGGTGGAAAACTGTTTTTT
CASSLEPARSGGKLFF
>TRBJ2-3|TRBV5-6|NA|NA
TGTGCCAGCAGCTTGGAAGGGACACTTACCTTTGATACGCAGTATTTT
CASSLEGTLTFDTQYF
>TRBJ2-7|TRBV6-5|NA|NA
TGTGCCAGCAGTTACGGACATTTCTACGAGCAGTACTTC
CASSYGHFYEQYF
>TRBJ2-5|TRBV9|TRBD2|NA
TGTGCCAGCAGCGTAGTCCCAAGCGGGAGAGGAGAGACCCAGTACTTC
CASSVVPSGRGETQYF
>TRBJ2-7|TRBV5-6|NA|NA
TGTGCCAGCACCTACGGGGATCCATCCTACGAGCAGTACTTC
CASTYGDPSYEQYF
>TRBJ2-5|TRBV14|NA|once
TGTGCCAGCAGAGGGGCCTCGCGGGGAACCCAGTACTTC
CASRGASRGTQYF
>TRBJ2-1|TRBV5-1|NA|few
TGCGCCAGCAGCTTGGTGGTTTCAGAGCAGTTCTTC
CASSLVVSEQFF
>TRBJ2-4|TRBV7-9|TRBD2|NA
TGTGCCAGCAGCGAAGCTAGCGGGATAGCCAAAAACATTCAGTACTTC
CASSEASGIAKNIQYF
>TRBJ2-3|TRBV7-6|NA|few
TGTGCCAGCAGCCACCATGGAAACAGGGAAGACACGCAGTATTTT
CASSHHGNREDTQYF
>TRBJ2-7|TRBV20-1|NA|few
TGCAGTGCTGATAAGAAGGGGCAGTACTTC
CSADKKGQYF
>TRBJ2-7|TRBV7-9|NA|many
TGTGCCAGCAGCTTAGGGAACGAGCAGTACTTC
CASSLGNEQYF
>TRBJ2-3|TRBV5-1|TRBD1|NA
TGCGCCAGCAGCTTGGAGCCCCAGGGGGTTGGAGATACGCAGTATTTT
CASSLEPQGVGDTQYF
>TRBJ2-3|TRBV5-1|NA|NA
TGCGCCAGCCAAACCTTGGGCACAGATACGCAGTATTTT
CASQTLGTDTQYF